The text below deals with one TCR beta chain. The antigen is unknown. The data were produced by immunoSEQ multiplex PCR, yet TCRdb's version contains in-frame clones alone and is incomplete. This sample has about 130,000 clones; approximately 80% occur once, and the top ten carry roughly 4.3%. The data stem from a study of T cell responses to AZD1222 COVID-19 vaccine. Study summary: Investigators merged groups given second doses at roughly 4 or roughly 12 weeks.

Findings and limits, study-wide: Nearly half of unique spike-specific TCRs reportedly avoided B.1.351 and B.1.1.7 mutated regions.

This receptor was taken from an adult in good health. The source material was peripheral blood, sampled on day 0 of AZD1222 vaccination.

This CDR3 is CAISEAGGIREQYF. The DNA of the CDR3 is TGTGCCATCAGTGAGGCAGGGGGCATTAGGGAGCAGTACTTC. This rearrangement joins TRBV10-3 to TRBJ2-7; 8 nucleotides line up with TRBD1. Germline V gene sequence: CDR1 ENHRY, CDR2 SYGVKD. The CDR3 runs 14 residues. The V segment lost 2 bases and the J segment 7 bases; nucleotides outside the gene matches: 7.